At least ten counts were recorded for the clone carrying this T cell receptor beta chain. What it binds is not known. CDR1 and CDR2 from the germline V gene are SGHTA and FQGNSA. The CDR3 extends over 15 amino acids. V was pared by 3 bases and J by 0 bases, with 9 bases between. This entry comes from a study of CD8 T cells in ankylosing spondylitis. The study's findings and limits: A TCR beta motif of under ten highly homologous variants seemed to mark ankylosing spondylitis blood. From matched ankylosing spondylitis synovial fluid, disease-linked clones were reportedly recovered at significantly enriched levels.

Library preparation for TCR beta used quantitative 5'-RACE with molecular barcodes. TCRdb fed the 5' RACE reads into MiXCR, producing one record per CDR3 protein. The sample yields about 220,000 distinct CDR3 sequences, around 7.9% seen once. Sequencing was carried out using blood, either unsorted or a sorted T cell fraction (not recorded which). The clonotype was recovered from a male donor with ankylosing spondylitis. The V and J genes are TRBV7-2 and TRBJ2-1; D perhaps matches TRBD2 (6 bases). CDR3 DNA: TGTGCCAGCAGCTTGAGCGGGCCCTCCTACAATGAGCAGTTCTTC. It specifies CASSLSGPSYNEQFF.